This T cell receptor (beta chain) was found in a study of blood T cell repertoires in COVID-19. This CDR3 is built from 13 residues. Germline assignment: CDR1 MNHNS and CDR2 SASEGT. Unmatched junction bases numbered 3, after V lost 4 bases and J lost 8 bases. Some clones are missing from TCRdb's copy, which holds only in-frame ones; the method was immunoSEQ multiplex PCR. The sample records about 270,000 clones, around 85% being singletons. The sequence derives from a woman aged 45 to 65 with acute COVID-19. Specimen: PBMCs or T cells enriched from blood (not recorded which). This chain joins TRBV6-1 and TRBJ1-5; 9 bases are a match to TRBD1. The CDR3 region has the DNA TGTGCCAGCAGTGGACAGGGGGGCAAGCCCCAGCATTTT. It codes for CASSGQGGKPQHF.